This entry concerns a single TCR beta chain. The data were obtained in a study of shared clonotypes between healthy human individuals. Assay used: immunoSEQ multiplex PCR; TCRdb lists only in-frame clones, some missing. The sample yields about 2.4 million clones, 90% to 95% seen once. This receptor was identified in a young man in good health. Sequences were obtained from naive CD4+ T cells sorted from blood. Subset described: CD45RA+ positively selected.

The CDR3 loop reads CASSLFPYEQYF. The CDR3 coding sequence is TGTGCCAGCAGCTTGTTTCCCTACGAGCAGTACTTC. The rearrangement joins TRBV5-4 to TRBJ2-7; D gene unclear. This CDR3 comprises 12 residues. The germline gives CDR1 SGHNT, CDR2 YYREEE (reference sequence). Trimming took off 1 base at V and 2 bases at J, with 4 bases between the two ends.